The source of this T cell receptor (beta chain) is a study of cytomegalovirus exposure and HLA in healthy donors. V lost 0 bases and J lost 0, with 8 bases in between. The CDR3 length is 14 residues. Germline CDR1 is GTSNPN and CDR2 is SVGIG (reference sequence). PCR involved 60 Vbeta and 13 Jbeta primers. Profiled with immunoSEQ multiplex PCR; TCRdb holds only in-frame clones, not every one. Of approximately 300,000 clones listed, about 80% are singletons. The V and J genes are TRBV30 and TRBJ1-1; a possible D gene is TRBD1 (5 bases). The source is a girl aged 2 to 9 in good health and CMV-seronegative. The sequenced sample was PBMCs. The CDR3 reads CAWSVDILNTEAFF. For the CDR3, the DNA is TGTGCCTGGAGTGTGGACATCCTGAACACTGAAGCTTTCTTT.